This TCR beta chain appears in the sequencing data of a study of PD-L1 blockade in urothelial cancer. The wider study: When blood samples were assessed, the median T cell count was about 130,000.

Each patient presented with locally advanced or metastatic urothelial carcinoma. J gave up 3 bases and V 7 bases, and 5 bases lay outside the gene matches. Germline V gives CDR1 LNHDA, CDR2 SQIVND (reference sequence). The CDR3 totals 14 residues. TCR analog templates of synthetic origin were spiked into each PCR. Profiling relied on immunoSEQ multiplex PCR, and the TCRdb table lists in-frame clones only, not all of them. The repertoire holds under 20,000 clones, approximately 86% seen once, with 5.9% in the top ten. The V gene is TRBV19, the J gene TRBJ2-2; 7 bases fit TRBD2. The sample in question was PBMCs, obtained around atezolizumab (anti-PD-L1) treatment. The clonotype originates from a man in his forties or fifties with urothelial cancer. The CDR3 reads CASKALADTGELFF. As DNA, the CDR3 is TGTGCCAGTAAGGCTCTAGCGGACACCGGGGAGCTGTTTTTT. Drawing the rest from reference TRBV19 and TRBJ2-2, the complete variable domain is DGGITQSPKYLFRKEGQNVTLSCEQNLNHDAMYWYRQDPGQGLRLIYYSQIVNDFQKGDIAEGYSVSREKKESFPLTVTSAQKNPTAFYLCASKALADTGELFFGEGSRLTVL.